The rows below give T cell receptor beta chains drawn from one sample of a study of blood T cell repertoires in COVID-19. Data came from immunoSEQ multiplex PCR; TCRdb stores just in-frame clones and leaves some out. This sample has 20,000 to 25,000 clones, with less than 90% found just once. The sequenced material came from peripheral blood. The receptors shown here come from a middle-aged man with acute or convalescent COVID-19. CDR3s include the opening cysteine and the closing phenylalanine or tryptophan. The D gene is left open where the match is weak. Clone sizes are given selectively: once, few, many, or a class where the clone is expanded.

>TRBV18|.|.|TRBJ1-1
CASSNAGTTGTEAFF
TGTGCCAGCTCAAACGCCGGGACAACGGGGACTGAAGCTTTCTTT
>TRBV29-1|.|.|TRBJ1-1
CSAAVNTEAFF
TGCAGCGCCGCGGTTAACACTGAAGCTTTCTTT
>TRBV7-8|.|.|TRBJ1-1
CASREGGLFYDTEAFF
TGTGCCAGCAGAGAAGGGGGATTGTTTTACGACACTGAAGCTTTCTTT
>TRBV14|.|TRBD1|TRBJ1-2
CASSRRQGLNYGYTF
TGTGCCAGCAGCCGAAGACAGGGACTTAACTATGGCTACACCTTC
>TRBV6-5|few|.|TRBJ2-2
CASRVSYGELFF
TGTGCCAGCAGGGTCTCCTACGGGGAGCTGTTTTTT
>TRBV6-1|few|.|TRBJ1-2
CASSEAHTGGLYGYTF
TGTGCCAGCAGTGAAGCGCACACAGGTGGGCTCTATGGCTACACCTTC
>TRBV18|once|TRBD1|TRBJ1-5
CASSDRVTSNQPQHF
TGTGCCAGCTCCGACAGGGTCACGAGCAATCAGCCCCAGCATTTT
>TRBV19|.|.|TRBJ1-4
CASSGVTEKLFF
TGTGCCAGTAGTGGAGTTACTGAAAAACTGTTTTTT
>TRBV30|.|.|TRBJ2-1
CAWTVGGLNEQFF
TGTGCCTGGACTGTGGGGGGTTTGAATGAGCAGTTCTTC
>TRBV19|.|.|TRBJ2-3
CASSALGGGRSTDTQYF
TGTGCCAGTTCCGCGTTAGGGGGGGGGCGTAGTACAGATACGCAGTATTTT
>TRBV18|.|.|TRBJ2-2
CASSPGRRTGELFF
TGTGCCAGCTCACCCGGGAGAAGGACCGGGGAGCTGTTTTTT
>TRBV2|.|TRBD1|TRBJ1-2
CAGQGAGGYTF
TGTGCCGGACAGGGGGCGGGTGGCTACACCTTC
>TRBV7-8|.|.|TRBJ1-1
CASSEGGVTEAFF
TGTGCCAGCAGCGAAGGGGGTGTGACTGAAGCTTTCTTT
>TRBV19|.|.|TRBJ2-1
CASSIRTNRDEQFF
TGTGCCAGTAGTATTCGGACAAATAGGGATGAGCAGTTCTTC
>TRBV2|.|.|TRBJ1-3
CARSDASSGNTIYF
TGTGCCAGATCTGACGCTAGCTCTGGAAACACCATATATTTT
>TRBV11-2|.|.|TRBJ1-1
CASSSLRALTEAFF
TGTGCCAGCAGCTCCCTGAGGGCACTAACTGAAGCTTTCTTT
>TRBV27|.|.|TRBJ1-2
CASRGISGYTF
TGTGCCAGCAGGGGCATCTCCGGCTACACCTTC
>TRBV19|.|.|TRBJ2-1
CATKLRRGNYNEQFF
TGTGCCACCAAGTTACGCAGGGGAAATTACAATGAGCAGTTCTTC
>TRBV11-3|.|TRBD1|TRBJ2-2
CASSGQGASGELFF
TGTGCCAGCAGCGGACAGGGGGCCTCCGGGGAGCTGTTTTTT
>TRBV23-1|.|.|TRBJ2-7
CASSHPMGADSYEQYF
TGCGCCAGCAGTCATCCAATGGGGGCCGACTCCTACGAGCAGTACTTC
>TRBV7-2|.|.|TRBJ2-7
CASSLDPAGHGYEQYF
TGTGCCAGCAGCTTAGATCCAGCGGGACATGGGTACGAGCAGTACTTC
>TRBV11-2|.|.|TRBJ1-2
CASSLGRAYGYTF
TGTGCCAGCAGCTTAGGGAGGGCCTATGGCTACACCTTC
>TRBV5-1|.|.|TRBJ2-7
CASSLGHSSYEQYF
TGCGCCAGCAGCTTGGGACACAGCTCCTACGAGCAGTACTTC
>TRBV7-9|.|.|TRBJ2-2
CASSRDLRGGELFF
TGTGCCAGCAGCCGGGACTTACGGGGCGGGGAGCTGTTTTTT
>TRBV10-1|.|TRBD2|TRBJ2-2
CASSVASGPTGELFF
TGCGCCAGCAGTGTAGCTAGCGGGCCCACCGGGGAGCTGTTTTTT
>TRBV4-1|few|TRBD1|TRBJ1-2
CASSQAQGLRYGYTF
TGCGCCAGCAGCCAAGCACAGGGGTTGCGCTATGGCTACACCTTC
>TRBV5-1|.|TRBD2|TRBJ2-2
CASRAGEYNTGELFF
TGCGCCAGCAGAGCGGGAGAGTACAACACCGGGGAGCTGTTTTTT
>TRBV19|.|.|TRBJ1-1
CASSIGEGRAFF
TGTGCCAGTAGTATAGGAGAAGGGAGAGCTTTCTTT
>TRBV5-1|.|TRBD2|TRBJ2-7
CASSYLAGESREQYF
TGCGCCAGCAGCTATCTAGCGGGAGAAAGCCGCGAGCAGTACTTC
>TRBV6-1|once|.|TRBJ1-1
CASSEWQENTEAFF
TGTGCCAGCAGTGAATGGCAGGAGAACACTGAAGCTTTCTTT
>TRBV6-2/TRBV6-3|few|TRBD1|TRBJ1-2
CASSLDRVYGYTF
TGTGCCAGCAGTCTAGACAGGGTTTATGGCTACACCTTC
>TRBV9|.|TRBD1|TRBJ2-7
CASSPIQGAGEQYF
TGTGCCAGCAGCCCCATCCAGGGGGCGGGTGAGCAGTACTTC
>TRBV6-6|.|.|TRBJ2-5
CASSYGQPKETQYF
TGTGCCAGCAGCTACGGACAACCGAAAGAGACCCAGTACTTC
>TRBV13|.|.|TRBJ2-1
CASSSERNEQFF
TGTGCCAGCAGCTCGGAGAGGAATGAGCAGTTCTTC
>TRBV3-1/TRBV3-2|large|.|TRBJ1-1
CASSQDLGGYDAFF
TGTGCCAGCAGCCAAGATCTAGGGGGATATGATGCTTTCTTT
>TRBV29-1|.|.|TRBJ1-5
CSVSDRSNQPQHF
TGCAGCGTTTCCGACAGGAGCAATCAGCCCCAGCATTTT
>TRBV2|few|TRBD1|TRBJ1-2
CASSEVSGGYGYTF
TGTGCCAGCAGTGAAGTGTCAGGGGGGTATGGCTACACCTTC
>TRBV11-2|.|TRBD1|TRBJ2-7
CASSSRDRGRWEQYF
TGTGCCAGCAGCTCACGGGACAGGGGGCGGTGGGAGCAGTACTTC
>TRBV9|.|.|TRBJ1-4
CASSARIERRGEKLFF
TGTGCCAGCAGCGCCCGCATAGAACGACGGGGAGAAAAACTGTTTTTT
>TRBV13|once|TRBD1|TRBJ2-7
CASSIRQGRNLYEQYF
TGTGCCAGCAGCATCAGACAGGGGAGGAACCTCTACGAGCAGTACTTC
>TRBV30|.|.|TRBJ1-3
CAWSVRGARGNTIYF
TGTGCCTGGAGTGTACGTGGGGCGAGAGGAAACACCATATATTTT
>TRBV29-1|.|.|TRBJ2-2
CSVEDLGARTGELFF
TGCAGCGTTGAAGATCTGGGGGCGCGCACCGGGGAGCTGTTTTTT
>TRBV30|.|.|TRBJ1-6
CALGPMSSYNSPLHF
TGTGCCTTGGGACCGATGAGCTCCTATAATTCACCCCTCCACTTT
>TRBV19|.|.|TRBJ1-5
CASSIVGTHSNQPQHF
TGTGCCAGTAGTATCGTAGGGACTCATAGCAATCAGCCCCAGCATTTT